A single T cell receptor (beta chain) is shown here with its context. Its target is unknown. Sequencing was performed with immunoSEQ multiplex PCR; in TCRdb, only in-frame clones are kept and a portion is missing. This table has 70,000 to 75,000 clones, less than 85% appearing once. This entry comes from a study of T cell responses to AZD1222 COVID-19 vaccine. Overall study results and limits: A mostly white British donor set with more females was recruited, and clonal diversity was possibly underestimated. Researchers took repertoire samples only after the peak T cell response had come.

Some second doses came at about 4 weeks and others at about 12 weeks; these were pooled. CDR1 and CDR2 (germline): MDHEN, SYDVKM. The CDR3 covers 13 residues. With 6 bases removed from V and 10 bases from J, the gap between germline ends came to 18 bases. The source material was peripheral blood, sampled 28 days after the second AZD1222 dose. V is TRBV28 and J is TRBJ1-1, with D maybe TRBD1 (6 bases). This TCR was sampled from an adult who received the AZD1222 COVID-19 vaccine. CDR3 sequence reads: CASSGGGFLGAFF. Written as DNA, the CDR3 is TGTGCCAGCAGCGGGGGCGGGTTTCTGGGAGCTTTCTTT.